Described below is a single T cell receptor (beta chain) sequence and its context. This sample was included in a study of OX40 agonist ivuxolimab in advanced cancers. Generated by immunoSEQ multiplex PCR, the TCRdb table keeps only in-frame clones and is missing some. The repertoire has roughly 61,000 clones, roughly 85% of them found once; the top ten carry about 0.34%. With 4 bases removed from V and 9 bases from J, the gap between germline ends came to 30 bases. Per the germline V gene, CDR1 is MNHNS and CDR2 is SASEGT. The CDR3 loop spans 18 amino acids. The sequenced sample was CD4+ or CD8+ T cells sorted from blood, obtained in a trial of the OX40 agonist ivuxolimab. The chain carries TRBV6-1 and TRBJ2-5, with a weak D call TRBD2 (5 bases). This sequence was found in an adult with an advanced solid tumor such as melanoma, head and neck, liver or kidney cancer. The CDR3 nucleotides read TGTGCCAGCAGTGTAAGAGGTCCTCTGGATGAGATCCGAGGGTCCCAGTACTTC. This encodes CASSVRGPLDEIRGSQYF.